The T cell receptor (beta chain) under discussion was sequenced for a study of shared clonotypes between healthy human individuals. The V gene's germline CDR1 is SGHTA and CDR2 FQGNSA. The CDR3 consists of 17 residues. V lost 5 bases and J lost 5; bases outside the gene matches: 13. Deep was the level at which the assay was run. An even split of each subset's genomic DNA across several immunoSEQ plates was performed. Profiling relied on immunoSEQ multiplex PCR, and the TCRdb table lists in-frame clones only, not all of them. In the table there are a few hundred thousand clones, about 69% of which are singletons.

What was sequenced was memory CD4+ T cells sorted from blood. The subset here: CD45RA-negative fraction. This sequence joins TRBV7-2 and TRBJ2-1; 9 positions agree with TRBD2. The TCR originated in a man aged 30-40 years in good health. CDR3 protein: CASSRRAGGISHNEQFF. The DNA of the CDR3 is TGTGCCAGCAGCCGGAGGGCGGGGGGGATTTCACACAATGAGCAGTTCTTC.